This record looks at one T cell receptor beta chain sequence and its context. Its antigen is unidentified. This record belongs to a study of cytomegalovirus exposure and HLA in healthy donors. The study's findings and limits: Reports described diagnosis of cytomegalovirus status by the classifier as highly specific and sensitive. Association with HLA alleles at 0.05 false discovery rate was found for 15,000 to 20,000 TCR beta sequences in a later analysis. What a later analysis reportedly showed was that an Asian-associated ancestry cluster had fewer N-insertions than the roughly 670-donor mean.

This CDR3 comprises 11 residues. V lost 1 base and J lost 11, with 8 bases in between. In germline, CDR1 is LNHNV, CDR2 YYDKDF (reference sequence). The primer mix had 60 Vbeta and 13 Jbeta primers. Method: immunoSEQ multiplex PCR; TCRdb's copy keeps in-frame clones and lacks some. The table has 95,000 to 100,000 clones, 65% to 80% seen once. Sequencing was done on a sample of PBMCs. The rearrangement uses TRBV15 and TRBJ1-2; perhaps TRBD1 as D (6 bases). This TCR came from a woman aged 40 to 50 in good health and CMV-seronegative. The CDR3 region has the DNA TGTGCCACCAGCAGAGCGGACAGTTACACCTTC. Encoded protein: CATSRADSYTF.